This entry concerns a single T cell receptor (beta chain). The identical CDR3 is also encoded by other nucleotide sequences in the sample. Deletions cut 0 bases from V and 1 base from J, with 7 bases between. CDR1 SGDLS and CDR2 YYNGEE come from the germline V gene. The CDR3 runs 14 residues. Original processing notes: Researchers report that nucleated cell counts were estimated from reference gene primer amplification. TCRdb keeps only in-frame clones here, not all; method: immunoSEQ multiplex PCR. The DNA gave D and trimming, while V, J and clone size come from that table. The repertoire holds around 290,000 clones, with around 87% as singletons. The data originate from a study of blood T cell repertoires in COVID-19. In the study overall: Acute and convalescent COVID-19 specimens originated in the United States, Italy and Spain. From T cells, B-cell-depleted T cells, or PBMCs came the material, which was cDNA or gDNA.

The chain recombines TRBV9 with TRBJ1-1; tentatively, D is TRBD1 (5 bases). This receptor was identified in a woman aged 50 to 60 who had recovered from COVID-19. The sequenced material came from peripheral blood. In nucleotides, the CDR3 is TGTGCCAGCAGCGTAGGACAGCGGAACACTGAAGCTTTCTTT. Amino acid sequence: CASSVGQRNTEAFF.